The clone carrying this T cell receptor beta chain appeared a few times. This CDR3 has 12 residues. Trimming stripped 0 bases from V and 3 bases from J, with 2 bases between. Germline CDR1 and CDR2: LGHDT and YNNKEL (reference sequence). This sample is part of a study of identical twins. TCRdb reanalysed the 5' RACE reads using MiXCR and keeps one entry per CDR3 protein. The sample includes 600,000 to 850,000 distinct CDR3 sequences, around a sixth of them seen just once. This sample was also put to use in a study of T cells expressing NK-cell markers.

The clonotype comes from a woman between 18 and 29 years old in good health. Sequencing used PBMCs. The V gene is TRBV3-1, the J gene TRBJ2-5, with unresolved D. The CDR3 is CASSQDEETQYF. CDR3 nucleotide sequence: TGTGCCAGCAGCCAAGATGAAGAGACCCAGTACTTC.